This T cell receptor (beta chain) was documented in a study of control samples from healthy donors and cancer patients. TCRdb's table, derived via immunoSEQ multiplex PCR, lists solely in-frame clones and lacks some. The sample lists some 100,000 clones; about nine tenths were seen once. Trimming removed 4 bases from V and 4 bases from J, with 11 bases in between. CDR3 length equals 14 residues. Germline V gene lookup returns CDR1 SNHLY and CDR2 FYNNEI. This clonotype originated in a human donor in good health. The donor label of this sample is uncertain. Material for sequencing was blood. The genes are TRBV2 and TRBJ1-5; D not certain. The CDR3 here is CASSVGNQNQPQHF. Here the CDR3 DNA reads TGTGCCAGCAGTGTCGGCAACCAGAATCAGCCCCAGCATTTT.